What follows is one TCR beta chain and its context. Libraries were prepared by immunoSEQ multiplex PCR; TCRdb keeps only in-frame clonotypes and omits some of them. Here the sample spans 100,000 to 120,000 clones, almost 85% being singletons. The junction had 6 bases not matched to a gene; V was cut back by 4 bases and J by 5 bases. CDR3 length: 16 amino acids. Germline V CDR1 and CDR2: SGDLS, YYNGEE. This sample is part of a study of control samples from healthy donors and cancer patients. Sample: blood. The gene calls are TRBV9 and TRBJ2-2, with 12 bases fitting TRBD2. The source of this sequence is a man aged 18 to 35 in good health. Here the CDR3 DNA reads TGTGCCAGCAGCTCCACTAGCGGGGGGAAAACCGGGGAGCTGTTTTTT. It encodes CASSSTSGGKTGELFF.